This T cell receptor beta chain comes out of a study of T cells in Graves' hyperthyroidism and ophthalmopathy (dated by TCRdb to between 2019 and 2020). About the study as a whole: Peripheral blood samples were taken at initial diagnosis, before any treatment was given. To identify TCR V-J signatures that set the groups apart, the researchers used a discovery cohort of about a hundred patients, made up of around 40 with Graves' ophthalmopathy and some 60 with stable Graves' hyperthyroidism. An independent validation cohort of around 19 hyperthyroidism patients and 15 or so patients who later progressed to ophthalmopathy tested prospective prediction of ophthalmopathy. For training and testing, the 110 or so patients in the discovery cohort were randomly divided in a 7:3 ratio. The study also compared thyroid tissue and blood T-cell repertoires from more than five Graves' hyperthyroidism patients. After blood sampling, hyperthyroidism patients were treated with methimazole at a starting dose of 30 mg daily, and ophthalmopathy patients were treated with high-dose intravenous methylprednisolone. The paper describes TCR Vbeta CDR3 sequencing of around 140 peripheral blood samples, made up of 43 ophthalmopathy patients, around 78 hyperthyroidism patients and 17 progressor patients. Results and caveats for the whole study, not just this receptor: Most expanded thyroid clonotypes (frequency above 0.001) were also detected in blood, suggesting blood repertoires may reflect thyroid immune responses. Sample size was not statistically predetermined, and blinding of investigators to group allocation was not performed. A 13 V-J signature model separated ophthalmopathy from stable hyperthyroidism, with approximately 87% sensitivity and about 81% specificity in cross-validation and 80%/75% in testing. In validation, the model predicted progression to ophthalmopathy a median of approximately 6.3 months before onset, with about 67% sensitivity and about 72% specificity.

For this clonotype: The antigen this receptor binds is unknown. No qualities accompany the bases; no much larger clone lies one base away.

Trimming takes 5 bases from V and 0 bases from J, and the germline ends sit 17 bases apart. CDR1 SEHNR and CDR2 FQNEAQ are derived from the germline V gene (reference sequence). From the cysteine through the phenylalanine, the CDR3 covers 17 amino acids. Solely the CDR3 DNA is kept, with 51 bases framed from the first base. Ophthalmopathy patients had moderately to severely active disease, with a Clinical Activity Score of 3 or more, a NOSPECS grade of 4 or more, and a disease duration of less than 3 months. The study excluded patients with uncontrolled infections, other autoimmune diseases, pregnancy or lactation. Clinical symptoms, serum thyroxine and TRAb, thyroid ultrasound, and orbital computed tomography formed the basis for the diagnoses. PBMCs were isolated from 7.5 to 10 ml of fresh peripheral blood by Ficoll-Paque density gradient centrifugation. Total RNA was extracted with Trizol reagent, and quality was checked on an Agilent 2100 Bioanalyzer.

The TCR beta CDR3 regions were amplified from the RNA transcripts. The first round of RT-PCR for the TCR CDR3 was performed with the HTBI primer set and the Qiagen OneStep RT-PCR kit. Libraries were constructed in a second round of multiplex PCR, after which size selection and purification were carried out. Libraries were sequenced paired-end with 100 bp reads on an Illumina HiSeq2000. In the source study's methods: Raw data were processed with SOAPnuke, discarding reads with adapters, uncalled bases, mean Phred below 15, or no exact constant-primer or identifier match. High-quality paired reads were merged using COPE v1.2.5, and each unique nucleotide sequence was defined as a clonotype. MiTCR v1.1 was used to align clonotypes to the IMGT TRBV, TRBD and TRBJ reference segments. The analysis included only V-J combinations with a frequency above 0.0001, which together covered 99% to 99.2% of the repertoires. A TCS score was defined as the ratio of F50 (clonal expansion) to E x V (chaos), with BLOSUM62-based TCRdist applied between CDR3 peptides within each V-J. Welch's t-statistics and random forest reduced 500 to 650 V-J features to roughly 13, which were used in a naive Bayes classifier (R e1071). In-frame beta chains were kept once TCRdb had trimmed the public reads at Q25 with fastp and called clones with MiXCR. Records with the same CDR3 protein are collapsed into one entry carrying the most frequent genes and DNA. Here the V and J calls rest on TCRdb's processing, not on the authors' analysis. The sample data list roughly 250,000 distinct CDR3 sequences, and over 20% of these were observed just once. Around 64% of the sample is in the top ten clones.

The clonotype comes from a man aged 25-45 years with Graves' ophthalmopathy. In this chain, TRBV7-9 is recombined with TRBJ1-3; TRBD1 could be the D gene, as 5 bases match. The specimen was blood. This receptor has the CDR3 CASSRIRDESSGNTIYF. The DNA sequence follows: TGTGCCAGCAGCCGTATCCGGGACGAAAGCTCTGGAAACACCATATATTTT.